The 4 T cell receptor beta chains given below trace back to one sample, sequenced in a study of CD8 T cells in ankylosing spondylitis. No antigen has been assigned to these receptors. MiXCR was run by TCRdb on the 5' RACE reads, yielding one entry per CDR3 protein. Of 650,000 to 800,000 distinct CDR3 sequences in the sample, 15% to 20% are singletons; the top ten hold over 15%. General study points: Blood from ankylosing spondylitis patients appeared to carry a characteristic eight-variant TCR beta motif.

Material: blood, either unsorted or a sorted T cell fraction (not recorded which). The receptors shown here come from a male donor with ankylosing spondylitis.

The chain combines TRBV6-1 with TRBJ1-5, with a possible D match to TRBD1 (5 bases). Trimming pared 6 bases from V and 4 bases from J, leaving 13 bases between. CDR3 length: 14 amino acids. CDR1 MNHNS and CDR2 SASEGT come from the germline V gene. The CDR3 here is CASSGRWGNQPQHF. CDR3 in DNA: TGTGCCAGCAGCGGACGGTGGGGGAATCAGCCCCAGCATTTT.

This CDR3 is CASSGDRGEKLFF. The CDR3 DNA reads TGTGCCAGCAGTGGGGACAGGGGTGAAAAACTGTTTTTT. The chain carries TRBV2 and TRBJ1-4; 10 bases fit TRBD1. This CDR3 spans 13 amino acids. Germline V CDR1 and CDR2: SNHLY, FYNNEI. V lost 4 bases, J lost 7 bases, and 0 bases stayed unmatched.

The chain carries TRBV20-1 and TRBJ2-3; no clear D. This CDR3 contains 13 residues. V was shortened by 6 bases and J by 2 bases, with 12 bases between the two germline ends. The germline V gene encodes CDR1 DFQATT and CDR2 SNEGSKA (reference sequence). The CDR3: CSASGVPTDTQYF. CDR3 bases: TGCAGTGCCTCCGGAGTCCCCACAGATACGCAGTATTTT.

The rearrangement joins TRBV4-1 to TRBJ1-1, with 10 bases that match TRBD1. In germline, CDR1 is MGHRA, CDR2 YSYEKL. J gave up 7 bases and V 7 bases, and 9 bases lay outside the gene matches. The CDR3 totals 14 residues. This CDR3 is CASTYGTGANEAFF. The CDR3 bases are TGCGCCAGCACTTACGGGACAGGGGCAAATGAAGCTTTCTTT.